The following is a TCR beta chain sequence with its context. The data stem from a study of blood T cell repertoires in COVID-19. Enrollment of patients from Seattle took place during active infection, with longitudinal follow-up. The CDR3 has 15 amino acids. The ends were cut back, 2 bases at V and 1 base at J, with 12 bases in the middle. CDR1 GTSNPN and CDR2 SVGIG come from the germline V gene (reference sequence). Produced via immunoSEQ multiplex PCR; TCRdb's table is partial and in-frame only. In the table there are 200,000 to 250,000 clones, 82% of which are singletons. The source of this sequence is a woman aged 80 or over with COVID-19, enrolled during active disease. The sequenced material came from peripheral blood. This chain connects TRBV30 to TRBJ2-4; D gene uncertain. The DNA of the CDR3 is TGTGCCTGGAGTAGCAAACTAAGGGCCAAAAACATTCAGTACTTC. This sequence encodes CAWSSKLRAKNIQYF. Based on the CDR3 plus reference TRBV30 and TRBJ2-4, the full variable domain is SQTIHQWPATLVQPVGSPLSLECTVEGTSNPNLYWYRQAAGRGLQLLFYSVGIGQISSEVPQNLSASRPQDRQFILSSKKLLLSDSGFYLCAWSSKLRAKNIQYFGAGTRLSVL.